The clone carrying this TCR beta chain turned up a few times. Its antigen is unidentified. The data are from a study of beta chain features in type 1 diabetes. Overall study: Cell yields, age and gender were similar between patients and healthy donors. Study-level points and caveats: Whether TCRB rearrangement is influenced by HLA type was left unresolved in this analysis. The study found moderately but significantly shorter TCRB CDR3s in all four CD4+ subsets of Type 1 diabetes patients.

A CD45RO/CCR7/CD25/CD127/CD95/CD27 panel sorted naive, central memory, regulatory and stem cell-like memory CD4+ cells. Expressed TCRB transcripts got sequenced, as all isolated RNA was reverse transcribed. About 1 million reads were obtained per stem cell-like memory T cell sample on average. Profiling relied on immunoSEQ multiplex PCR, and the TCRdb table lists in-frame clones only, not all of them. The repertoire holds about 47,000 clones, with roughly 47% as singletons. The CDR3 extends over 15 amino acids. Per the germline V gene, CDR1 is SGHRS and CDR2 is YFSETQ. V lost 1 base to trimming and J lost 1 base, with 9 bases between them.

Sequenced material: stem cell memory CD4+ T cells from blood. The TCR was taken from a man aged 25 to 40 with type 1 diabetes. The genes are TRBV5-1 and TRBJ2-1; no reliable D call. CDR3 residues: CASSLSSASYNEQFF. CDR3 nucleotide sequence: TGCGCCAGCAGCTTGTCCAGCGCTTCCTACAATGAGCAGTTCTTC.